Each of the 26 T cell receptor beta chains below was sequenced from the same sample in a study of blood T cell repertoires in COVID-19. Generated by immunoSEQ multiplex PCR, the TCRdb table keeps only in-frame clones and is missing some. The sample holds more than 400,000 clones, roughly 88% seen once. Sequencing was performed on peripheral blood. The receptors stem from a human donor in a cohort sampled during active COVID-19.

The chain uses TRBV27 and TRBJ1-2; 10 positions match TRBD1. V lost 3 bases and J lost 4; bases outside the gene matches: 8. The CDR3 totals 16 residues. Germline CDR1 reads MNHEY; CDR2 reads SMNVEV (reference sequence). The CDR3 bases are TGTGCCAGCAGTTTTTCTGGACAGGGGGGTGCCTATGGCTACACCTTC. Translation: CASSFSGQGGAYGYTF.

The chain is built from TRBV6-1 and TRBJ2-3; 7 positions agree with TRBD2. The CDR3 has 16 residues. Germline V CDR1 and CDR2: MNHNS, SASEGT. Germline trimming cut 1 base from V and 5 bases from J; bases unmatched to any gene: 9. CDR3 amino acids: CASSEVLASGLDTQYF. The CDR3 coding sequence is TGTGCCAGCAGTGAAGTACTGGCTAGCGGCCTAGATACGCAGTATTTT.

Here the CDR3 reads CASSQGGQGALSNEKLFF. CDR3 in DNA: TGTGCCAGCAGCCAAGGGGGACAGGGGGCCTTGTCTAATGAAAAACTGTTTTTT. The J gene is TRBJ1-4, the V gene TRBV3-1 (or the pseudogene TRBV3-2), with 12 bases matching TRBD1. After removal of 1 base from V and 3 bases from J, the junction contained 6 bases not matched to a gene. The CDR3 consists of 18 residues. The germline V gene has CDR1 LGHDT and CDR2 YNNKEL (reference sequence).

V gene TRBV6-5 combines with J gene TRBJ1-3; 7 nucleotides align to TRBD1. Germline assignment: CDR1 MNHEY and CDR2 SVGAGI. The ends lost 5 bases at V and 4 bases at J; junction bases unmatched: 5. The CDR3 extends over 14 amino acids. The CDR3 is CASSRDREGNTIYF. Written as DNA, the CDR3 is TGTGCCAGCAGTCGCGACAGGGAGGGAAACACCATATATTTT.

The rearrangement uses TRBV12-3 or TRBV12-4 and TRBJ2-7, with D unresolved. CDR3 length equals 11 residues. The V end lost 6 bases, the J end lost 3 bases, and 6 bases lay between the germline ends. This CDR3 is CASRGYYEQYF. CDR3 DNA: TGTGCCAGCAGGGGCTACTACGAGCAGTACTTC.

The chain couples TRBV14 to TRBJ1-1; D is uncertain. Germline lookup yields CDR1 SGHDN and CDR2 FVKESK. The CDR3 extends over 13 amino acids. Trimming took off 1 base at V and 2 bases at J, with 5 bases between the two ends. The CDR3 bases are TGTGCCAGCAGCCAAGTGTTAAACACTGAAGCTTTCTTT. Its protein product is CASSQVLNTEAFF.

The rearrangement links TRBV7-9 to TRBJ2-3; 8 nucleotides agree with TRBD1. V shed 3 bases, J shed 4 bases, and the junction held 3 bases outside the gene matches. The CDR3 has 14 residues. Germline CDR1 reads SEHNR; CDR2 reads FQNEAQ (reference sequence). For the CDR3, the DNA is TGTGCCAGCAGCTTTCAGGGGGCTGCAGATACGCAGTATTTT. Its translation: CASSFQGAADTQYF.

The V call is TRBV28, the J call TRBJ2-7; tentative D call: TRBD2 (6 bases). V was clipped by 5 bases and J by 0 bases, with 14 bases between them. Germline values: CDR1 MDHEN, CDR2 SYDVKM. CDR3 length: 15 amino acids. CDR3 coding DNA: TGTGCCAGCAGTGGGGGTATAGCGGTCTCCTACGAGCAGTACTTC. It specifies CASSGGIAVSYEQYF.

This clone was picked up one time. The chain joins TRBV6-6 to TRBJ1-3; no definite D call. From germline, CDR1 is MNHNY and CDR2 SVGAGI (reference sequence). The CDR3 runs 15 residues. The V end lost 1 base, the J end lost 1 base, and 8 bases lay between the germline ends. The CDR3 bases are TGTGCCAGCAGTTACTTTTATCGGTCTGGAAACACCATATATTTT. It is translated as CASSYFYRSGNTIYF.

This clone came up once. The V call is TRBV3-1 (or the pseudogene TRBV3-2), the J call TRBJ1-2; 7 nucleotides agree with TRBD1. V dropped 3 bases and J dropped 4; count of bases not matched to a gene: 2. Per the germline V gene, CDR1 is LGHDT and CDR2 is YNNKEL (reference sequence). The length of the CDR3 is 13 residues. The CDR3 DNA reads TGTGCCAGCAGCCACCGGGACAGCTATGGCTACACCTTC. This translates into CASSHRDSYGYTF.

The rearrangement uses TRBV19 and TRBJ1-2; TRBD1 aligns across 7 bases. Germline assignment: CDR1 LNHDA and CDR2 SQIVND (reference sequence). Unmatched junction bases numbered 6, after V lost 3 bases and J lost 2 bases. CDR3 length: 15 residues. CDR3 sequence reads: CASSIRGQVNYGYTF. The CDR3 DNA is TGTGCCAGTAGTATCCGAGGACAGGTGAACTATGGCTACACCTTC.

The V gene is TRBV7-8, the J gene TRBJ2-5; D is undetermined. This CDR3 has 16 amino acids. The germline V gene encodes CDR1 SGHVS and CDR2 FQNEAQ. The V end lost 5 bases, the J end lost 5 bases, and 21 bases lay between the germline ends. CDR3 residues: CASSPLRNDIGETQYF. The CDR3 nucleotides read TGTGCCAGCAGCCCCCTCAGGAACGATATTGGGGAGACCCAGTACTTC.

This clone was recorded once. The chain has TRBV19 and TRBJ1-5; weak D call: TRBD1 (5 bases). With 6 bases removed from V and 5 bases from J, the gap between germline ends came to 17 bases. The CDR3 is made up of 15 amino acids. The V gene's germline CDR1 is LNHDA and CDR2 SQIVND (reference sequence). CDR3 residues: CASSPVQGLDQPQHF. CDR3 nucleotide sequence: TGTGCCAGTAGCCCAGTCCAGGGTTTGGATCAGCCCCAGCATTTT.

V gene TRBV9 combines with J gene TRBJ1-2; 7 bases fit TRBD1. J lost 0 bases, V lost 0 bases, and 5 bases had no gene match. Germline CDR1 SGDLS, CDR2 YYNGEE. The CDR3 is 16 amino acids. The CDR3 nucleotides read TGTGCCAGCAGCGTAGGGCCGGACAGGCCTAACTATGGCTACACCTTC. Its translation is CASSVGPDRPNYGYTF.

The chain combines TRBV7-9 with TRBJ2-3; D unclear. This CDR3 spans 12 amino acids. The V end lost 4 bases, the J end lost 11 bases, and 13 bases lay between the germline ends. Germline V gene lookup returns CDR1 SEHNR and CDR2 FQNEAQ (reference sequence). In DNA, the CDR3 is TGTGCCAGCAGCTCTCCGGGTTTTCAGCAGTATTTT. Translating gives CASSSPGFQQYF.

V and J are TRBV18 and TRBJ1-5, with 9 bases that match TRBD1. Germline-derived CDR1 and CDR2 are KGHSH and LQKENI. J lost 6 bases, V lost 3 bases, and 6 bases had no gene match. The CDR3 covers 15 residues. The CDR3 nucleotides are TGTGCCAGCTCACCCCGGGGACAGGGTAGTCAGCCCCAGCATTTT. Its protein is CASSPRGQGSQPQHF.

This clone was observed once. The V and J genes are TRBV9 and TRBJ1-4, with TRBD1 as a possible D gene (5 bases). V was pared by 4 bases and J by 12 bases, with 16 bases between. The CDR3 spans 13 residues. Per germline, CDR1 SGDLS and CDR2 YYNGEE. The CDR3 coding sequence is TGTGCCAGCAGCACGCATCTTACAGGCGAACTGTTTTTT. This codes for CASSTHLTGELFF.

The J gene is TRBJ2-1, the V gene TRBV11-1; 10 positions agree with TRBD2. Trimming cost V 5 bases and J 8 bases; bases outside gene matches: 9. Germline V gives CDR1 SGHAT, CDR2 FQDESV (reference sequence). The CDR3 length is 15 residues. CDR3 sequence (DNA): TGTGCCAGCAGCCCAAGGACTAGCGGCCTTTATGAGCAGTTCTTC. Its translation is CASSPRTSGLYEQFF.

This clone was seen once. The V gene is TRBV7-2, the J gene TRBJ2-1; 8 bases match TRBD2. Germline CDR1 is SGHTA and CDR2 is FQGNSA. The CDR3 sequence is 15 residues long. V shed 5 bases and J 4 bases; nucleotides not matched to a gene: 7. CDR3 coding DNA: TGTGCCAGCAGCAAGGGGTTAGCGGGATACAATGAGCAGTTCTTC. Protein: CASSKGLAGYNEQFF.

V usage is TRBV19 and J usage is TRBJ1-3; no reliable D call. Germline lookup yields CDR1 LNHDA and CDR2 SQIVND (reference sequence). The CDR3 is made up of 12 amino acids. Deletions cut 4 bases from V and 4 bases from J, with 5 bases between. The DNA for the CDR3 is TGTGCCAGTAGTAGGGCCGGAAACACCATATATTTT. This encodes CASSRAGNTIYF.

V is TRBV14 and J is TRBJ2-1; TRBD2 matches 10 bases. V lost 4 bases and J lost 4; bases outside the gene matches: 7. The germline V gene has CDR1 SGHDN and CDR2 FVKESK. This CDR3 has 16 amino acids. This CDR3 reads CASSPLGLASYNEQFF. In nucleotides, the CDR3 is TGTGCCAGCAGCCCATTGGGACTAGCGAGTTACAATGAGCAGTTCTTC.

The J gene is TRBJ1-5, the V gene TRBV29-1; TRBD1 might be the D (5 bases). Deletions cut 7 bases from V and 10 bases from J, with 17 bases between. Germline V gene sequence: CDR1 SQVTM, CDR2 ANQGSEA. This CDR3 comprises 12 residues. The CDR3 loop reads CSGRTGDGPQHF. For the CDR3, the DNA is TGCAGCGGGAGGACGGGGGACGGACCCCAGCATTTT.

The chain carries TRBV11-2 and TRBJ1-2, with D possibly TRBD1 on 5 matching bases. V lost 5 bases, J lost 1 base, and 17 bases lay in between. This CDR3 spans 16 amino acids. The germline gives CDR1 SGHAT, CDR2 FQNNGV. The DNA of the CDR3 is TGTGCCAGCAGCCCTCATCCAGACAGAGTTAACTATGGCTACACCTTC. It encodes CASSPHPDRVNYGYTF.

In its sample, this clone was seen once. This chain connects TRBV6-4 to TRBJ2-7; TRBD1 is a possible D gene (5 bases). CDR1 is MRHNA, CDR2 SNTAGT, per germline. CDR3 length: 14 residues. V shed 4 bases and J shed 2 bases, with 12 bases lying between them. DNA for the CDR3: TGTGCCAGCAGTGCGAACAGGCCCCCCTACGAGCAGTACTTC. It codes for CASSANRPPYEQYF.

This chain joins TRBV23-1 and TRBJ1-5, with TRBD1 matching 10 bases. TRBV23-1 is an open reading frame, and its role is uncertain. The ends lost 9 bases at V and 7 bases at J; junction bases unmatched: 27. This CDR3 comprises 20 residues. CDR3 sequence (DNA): TGCGCCAGGTACGACAGGGGGCGAGTATCAGGGGTGTCGGGGGGACAGCCCCAGCATTTT. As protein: CARYDRGRVSGVSGGQPQHF.

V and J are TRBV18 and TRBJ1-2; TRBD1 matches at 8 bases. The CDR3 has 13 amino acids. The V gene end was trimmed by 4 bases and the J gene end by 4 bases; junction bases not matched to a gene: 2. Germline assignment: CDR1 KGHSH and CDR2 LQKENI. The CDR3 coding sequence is TGTGCCAGCTCACAGGGACAGGTCTATGGCTACACCTTC. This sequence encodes CASSQGQVYGYTF.